One sample yielded the 30 T cell receptor beta chains listed below, sequenced in a study of OX40 agonist ivuxolimab in advanced cancers. Measured with immunoSEQ multiplex PCR; TCRdb has only the in-frame clones, and not every one. The table includes tens of thousands of clones, over 90% detected once. The specimen was CD4+ or CD8+ T cells sorted from blood, collected in a trial of the OX40 agonist ivuxolimab. These receptors were taken from an adult with an advanced solid tumor such as melanoma, head and neck, liver or kidney cancer.

The rearrangement uses TRBV4-3 and TRBJ1-2, with 9 bases aligning to TRBD1. The CDR3 is 15 amino acids. Germline V gene sequence: CDR1 LGHNA, CDR2 YSLEER. Trimming at V came to 3 bases and at J to 7 bases, leaving 9 bases not matched to a gene. CDR3 in DNA: TGCGCCAGCAGCCATTCTGAACAGGGGGCGCGTGGCTACACCTTC. Protein product: CASSHSEQGARGYTF.

The rearrangement uses TRBV6-1 and TRBJ2-6; D unresolved. This CDR3 comprises 16 residues. Germline V gene sequence: CDR1 MNHNS, CDR2 SASEGT. With 3 bases removed from V and 0 bases from J, the gap between germline ends came to 9 bases. CDR3 coding DNA: TGTGCCAGCAGTGACGGCAGGCCCTCTGGGGCCAACGTCCTGACTTTC. It codes for CASSDGRPSGANVLTF.

The chain combines TRBV9 with TRBJ2-7, with 9 bases fitting TRBD2. The germline V gene has CDR1 SGDLS and CDR2 YYNGEE. V lost 2 bases, J lost 3 bases, and 3 bases stayed unmatched. This CDR3 is 14 amino acids long. The CDR3 DNA is TGTGCCAGCAGCGTCGGACTAGCGCGCTACGAGCAGTACTTC. Its protein is CASSVGLARYEQYF. Variable domain in full (rest from reference TRBV9 and TRBJ2-7): DSGVTQTPKHLITATGQRVTLRCSPRSGDLSVYWYQQSLDQGLQFLIQYYNGEERAKGNILERFSAQQFPDLHSELNLSSLELGDSALYFCASSVGLARYEQYFGPGTRLTVT.

This clone was detected only once. The chain is built from TRBV15 and TRBJ1-2; D gene uncertain. This CDR3 contains 17 residues. Germline V gives CDR1 LNHNV, CDR2 YYDKDF (reference sequence). Trimming stripped 1 base from V and 6 bases from J, with 21 bases between. CDR3 DNA: TGTGCCACCAGCAGAGCCAGGCTGCAGGATATTTGGAATGGCTACACCTTC. Its protein is CATSRARLQDIWNGYTF.

In its sample, this clone was seen once. The rearrangement joins TRBV13 to TRBJ2-3, with TRBD2 identical over 10 bases. Trimming cost V 5 bases and J 1 base; bases outside gene matches: 6. The CDR3 has 16 amino acids. Germline lookup yields CDR1 PRHDT and CDR2 FYEKMQ (reference sequence). CDR3 region: CASSQRGTSGTDTQYF. As DNA, the CDR3 is TGTGCCAGCAGCCAGAGAGGGACTAGCGGCACAGATACGCAGTATTTT.

The V gene is TRBV13, the J gene TRBJ2-2; 8 bases are shared with TRBD2. Germline V gives CDR1 PRHDT, CDR2 FYEKMQ (reference sequence). Unmatched junction bases numbered 20, after V lost 6 bases and J lost 5 bases. The CDR3 has 19 residues. The CDR3 spells CASRSEDWYGTSPTGELFF. CDR3 DNA sequence: TGTGCCAGCAGGTCCGAGGACTGGTACGGGACTAGTCCTACCGGGGAGCTGTTTTTT.

V gene TRBV15 combines with J gene TRBJ2-1; D gene unclear. The CDR3 spans 13 residues. V dropped 5 bases and J dropped 5 bases, with 10 bases sitting between them. The germline CDR1 and CDR2 sequences are LNHNV and YYDKDF (reference sequence). The CDR3 protein is CATSFQADNEQFF. The CDR3 bases are TGTGCCACCAGCTTTCAGGCAGACAATGAGCAGTTCTTC.

The chain carries TRBV19 and TRBJ2-2; possibly TRBD1 or TRBD2 for D (5 bases each). Trimming removed 5 bases from V and 5 bases from J, with 15 bases in between. Germline values: CDR1 LNHDA, CDR2 SQIVND (reference sequence). The CDR3 spans 15 residues. The DNA for the CDR3 is TGTGCCAGTAGTCTCCGGGGCCAGCGGACCGGGGAGCTGTTTTTT. Translation gives CASSLRGQRTGELFF.

About this clone itself: Other DNA sequences in this sample translate to the same CDR3. The genes are TRBV9 and TRBJ2-5, with D possibly called TRBD1 or TRBD2 (5 bases each). Germline V gene data show CDR1 as SGDLS and CDR2 as YYNGEE. Deletions cut 0 bases from V and 1 base from J, with 7 bases between. The CDR3 consists of 14 residues. CDR3 sequence reads: CASSVAGTQETQYF. CDR3 DNA sequence: TGTGCCAGCAGCGTAGCAGGGACCCAAGAGACCCAGTACTTC.

This sequence joins TRBV2 and TRBJ2-7, with 7 bases identical to TRBD2. The CDR3 is 14 amino acids. V dropped 10 bases and J dropped 2; count of bases not matched to a gene: 11. Germline V gives CDR1 SNHLY, CDR2 FYNNEI. CDR3 DNA: TGTGCCACCTCCTGGGGGGAGGGCCCCTACGAGCAGTACTTC. It specifies CATSWGEGPYEQYF. Complete variable domain (other parts from reference TRBV2 and TRBJ2-7): EPEVTQTPSHQVTQMGQEVILRCVPISNHLYFYWYRQILGQKVEFLVSFYNNEISEKSEIFDDQFSVERPDGSNFTLKIRSTKLEDSAMYFCATSWGEGPYEQYFGPGTRLTVT.

This rearrangement joins TRBV4-3 to TRBJ1-3; D might be TRBD1 (6 bases). The CDR3 is made up of 17 amino acids. Germline loops: CDR1 LGHNA, CDR2 YSLEER. Deletions cut 0 bases from V and 4 bases from J, with 16 bases between. CDR3 sequence (DNA): TGCGCCAGCAGCCAAGAGAAAGTGGAGGGGGTCGGAAACACCATATATTTT. Protein product: CASSQEKVEGVGNTIYF.

The V call is TRBV7-9, the J call TRBJ2-2; D gene unclear. CDR1 and CDR2 (germline): SEHNR, FQNEAQ (reference sequence). With 1 base removed from V and 8 bases from J, the gap between germline ends came to 5 bases. The CDR3 contains 12 residues. The CDR3 region is CASSLGSGELFF. CDR3 sequence (DNA): TGTGCCAGCAGCTTAGGTTCAGGGGAGCTGTTTTTT.

The chain carries TRBV13 and TRBJ1-2; D is ambiguous. V was clipped by 4 bases and J by 4 bases, with 7 bases between them. The CDR3 covers 12 residues. Germline values: CDR1 PRHDT, CDR2 FYEKMQ (reference sequence). CDR3 sequence (DNA): TGTGCCAGCAGCTCAGGACTCTATGGCTACACCTTC. This gives the protein CASSSGLYGYTF.

The chain has TRBV7-8 and TRBJ2-7; TRBD2 matches at 7 bases. After removal of 10 bases from V and 5 bases from J, the junction contained 8 bases not matched to a gene. CDR1 is SGHVS and CDR2 is FQNEAQ in the germline V gene. The CDR3 has 12 residues. The CDR3 here is CATSLGGDEQYF. The CDR3 region has the DNA TGTGCCACCTCCCTTGGGGGGGACGAGCAGTACTTC.

This clone appeared a few times. The chain recombines TRBV11-2 with TRBJ2-7; the match to TRBD2 covers 8 bases. The length of the CDR3 is 14 residues. The germline gives CDR1 SGHAT, CDR2 FQNNGV. V was pared by 5 bases and J by 3 bases, with 6 bases of the junction left unmatched. CDR3 nucleotides: TGTGCCAGCAGCCCTGTGACTAGCGACTACGAGCAGTACTTC. Encoded protein: CASSPVTSDYEQYF. The whole variable domain, filled in from reference TRBV11-2 and TRBJ2-7, reads EAGVAQSPRYKIIEKRQSVAFWCNPISGHATLYWYQQILGQGPKLLIQFQNNGVVDDSQLPKDRFSAERLKGVDSTLKIQPAKLEDSAVYLCASSPVTSDYEQYFGPGTRLTVT.

The chain joins TRBV9 to TRBJ1-5, with a tentative D call TRBD1 (5 bases). This CDR3 spans 14 amino acids. Germline V gene data show CDR1 as SGDLS and CDR2 as YYNGEE. Trimming removed 6 bases at V and 6 bases at J, with 16 bases between. The CDR3 DNA is TGTGCCAGCAATGGCGGGGCTCGGGGTCAGCCCCAGCATTTT. Translating it yields CASNGGARGQPQHF.

In DNA, the CDR3 is TGTGCCAGCAGCTCCCCTCCTAGCGGGAGGTCCTACGAGCAGTACTTC. Its protein is CASSSPPSGRSYEQYF. This chain connects TRBV7-9 to TRBJ2-7; 11 positions agree with TRBD2. CDR1 SEHNR and CDR2 FQNEAQ come from the germline V gene (reference sequence). The CDR3 contains 16 residues. J lost 1 base, V lost 4 bases, and 6 bases had no gene match.

The chain employs TRBV5-6 and TRBJ2-7, with D possibly called TRBD1 or TRBD2 (6 bases each). CDR1 and CDR2 (germline): SGHDT, YYEEEE. The CDR3 has 15 residues. The V end was cut by 6 bases, the J end by 0 bases, with 16 bases between. The CDR3 DNA follows: TGTGCCAGCACCCTTGGTAAGGGGGGCTCCTACGAGCAGTACTTC. Protein product: CASTLGKGGSYEQYF.

This clone was recorded a few times. V is TRBV9 and J is TRBJ1-3, with no clear D. The CDR3 totals 11 residues. Germline V CDR1 and CDR2: SGDLS, YYNGEE. Trimming left V 4 bases short and J 4 bases short, with 3 bases between. The DNA of the CDR3 is TGTGCCAGCAGCACCGGAAACACCATATATTTT. Its protein is CASSTGNTIYF. Together with reference TRBV9 and TRBJ1-3, the CDR3 gives the full variable domain: DSGVTQTPKHLITATGQRVTLRCSPRSGDLSVYWYQQSLDQGLQFLIQYYNGEERAKGNILERFSAQQFPDLHSELNLSSLELGDSALYFCASSTGNTIYFGEGSWLTVV.

This clone was seen a single time. Different DNA sequences within this sample yield the same CDR3. The V gene is TRBV18, the J gene TRBJ2-7; D gene uncertain. The germline CDR1 and CDR2 sequences are KGHSH and LQKENI. This CDR3 spans 11 amino acids. V lost 6 bases and J 4 bases, leaving 7 bases between the germline ends. The CDR3 sequence is CASSSSYEQYF. In nucleotides, the CDR3 is TGTGCCAGCTCGTCCTCGTACGAGCAGTACTTC.

This chain joins TRBV29-1 and TRBJ2-3; 9 bases align to TRBD1. Losses at the gene ends were 5 bases for V and 4 bases for J; bases not matched to a gene: 4. Germline V CDR1 and CDR2: SQVTM, ANQGSEA. CDR3 length: 13 amino acids. The CDR3 bases are TGCAGCGTTTACAGGGGGCGCCCAGATACGCAGTATTTT. This translates into CSVYRGRPDTQYF.

The chain uses TRBV28 and TRBJ2-2; D call uncertain. Trimming took 7 bases from V and 6 from J, leaving 9 bases between them. Germline assignment: CDR1 MDHEN and CDR2 SYDVKM. The CDR3 totals 12 residues. CDR3: CASIRSPGELFF. DNA for the CDR3: TGTGCCAGCATTCGTTCTCCCGGGGAGCTGTTTTTT.

V gene TRBV28 combines with J gene TRBJ2-5, with TRBD1 as a possible D gene (6 bases). The CDR3 totals 16 residues. The ends were cut back, 1 base at V and 2 bases at J, with 14 bases in the middle. Germline V gives CDR1 MDHEN, CDR2 SYDVKM. The CDR3 nucleotides read TGTGCCAGCAGTTTATTTACCGGCAGGGGTCAAGAGACCCAGTACTTC. Translated, it gives CASSLFTGRGQETQYF.

V is TRBV19 and J is TRBJ1-1, with 10 bases lining up with TRBD1. This CDR3 spans 16 amino acids. Germline V gene data show CDR1 as LNHDA and CDR2 as SQIVND (reference sequence). V lost 6 bases, J lost 4 bases, and 11 bases stayed unmatched. This CDR3 is CASSPLTGGRGTEAFF. The DNA for the CDR3 is TGTGCCAGTAGCCCTTTGACAGGGGGCCGAGGCACTGAAGCTTTCTTT.

The chain couples TRBV14 to TRBJ1-1; unclear D gene. Germline loops: CDR1 SGHDN, CDR2 FVKESK. Deletions cut 4 bases from V and 11 bases from J, with 11 bases between. This CDR3 contains 11 residues. The CDR3 coding sequence is TGTGCCAGCAGCCTAAGGGCCTGGGCTTTCTTT. Encoded protein: CASSLRAWAFF. Full variable domain (remainder filled in from reference TRBV14 and TRBJ1-1): EAGVTQFPSHSVIEKGQTVTLRCDPISGHDNLYWYRRVMGKEIKFLLHFVKESKQDESGMPNNRFLAERTGGTYSTLKVQPAELEDSGVYFCASSLRAWAFFGQGTRLTVV.

The rearrangement links TRBV15 to TRBJ2-1, with D maybe TRBD2 (6 bases). Germline values: CDR1 LNHNV, CDR2 YYDKDF (reference sequence). The CDR3 runs 13 residues. Deletions cut 11 bases from V and 4 bases from J, with 15 bases between. CDR3 in DNA: TGTGCCTCGGGGGAGAACGATTACAATGAGCAGTTCTTC. Amino acid sequence: CASGENDYNEQFF.

J is TRBJ2-3 and V is TRBV9, with D uncertain. The CDR3 totals 15 residues. The V gene lost 4 bases and the J gene lost 0 bases, with 12 bases spanning the gap. The germline CDR1 and CDR2 sequences are SGDLS and YYNGEE. The CDR3 is CASSPISASTDTQYF. DNA of the CDR3: TGTGCCAGCAGCCCCATTTCGGCTAGCACAGATACGCAGTATTTT.

This chain joins TRBV28 and TRBJ2-1; no reliable D call. V lost 7 bases and J 4 bases, leaving 11 bases between the germline ends. The CDR3 extends over 13 amino acids. Looked up from germline, CDR1 is MDHEN and CDR2 is SYDVKM. The CDR3 loop reads CASTPVGYNEQFF. The CDR3 DNA follows: TGTGCCAGCACCCCCGTGGGGTACAATGAGCAGTTCTTC.

The table lists this clone with a count of one. The chain joins TRBV27 to TRBJ2-1; 11 positions agree with TRBD2. Germline V gives CDR1 MNHEY, CDR2 SMNVEV (reference sequence). The CDR3 totals 16 residues. Trimming cost V 7 bases and J 7 bases; bases outside gene matches: 12. In DNA form, the CDR3 reads TGTGCCAGCACCTTTCTTACTAGCGGGAGTTTGAATGAGCAGTTCTTC. Protein: CASTFLTSGSLNEQFF.

The rearrangement joins TRBV28 to TRBJ1-5; D not resolved. There are 14 residues in the CDR3. V shed 8 bases and J shed 6 bases, with 17 bases lying between them. Germline values: CDR1 MDHEN, CDR2 SYDVKM. Here the CDR3 reads CASLNAFTGQPQHF. The CDR3 nucleotides are TGTGCCAGCCTCAACGCCTTTACCGGTCAGCCCCAGCATTTT.